This T cell receptor beta chain originates from a study of shared clonotypes between healthy human individuals. On the study more broadly: Three plates each covered CD4 naive and memory; CD8 naive two, CD8 memory one.

Comments on this clone: As yet, its antigen is unknown.

The germline V gene has CDR1 WNHNN and CDR2 SYGVQD (reference sequence). Between the trimmed V and J ends, which lost 0 bases and 3 bases, there was a span of 9 bases. CDR3 length equals 14 residues. Study-wide results and caveats: In having few donors, the study represented limited genetic and exposure-history diversity.

Each PCR replicate from the sorted subsets contained about 200 ng DNA, which is about 30,000 T cell genomes. Sequencing used immunoSEQ multiplex PCR; TCRdb keeps in-frame clones, though not all of them. The profile shows 1.5 million to 2.5 million clones, 85% to 95% of them singletons. The naive CD8 fraction comprised CD45RO-negative cells positively selected for CCR7 and excluded terminally differentiated effector memory CD45RA+ cells. The V call is TRBV10-1, the J call TRBJ2-7, with D possibly TRBD1 on 5 matching bases. The sequenced sample was naive CD8+ T cells sorted from blood. This receptor was obtained from a man between 18 and 35 years old in good health. The CDR3 region is CASSESDNFYEQYF. The CDR3 DNA is TGCGCCAGCAGTGAGTCGGACAACTTCTACGAGCAGTACTTC.